This TCR beta chain was profiled in a study of control samples from healthy donors and cancer patients. The repertoire was sequenced with immunoSEQ multiplex PCR; TCRdb's copy has only in-frame clones and lacks some. The sample lists around 230,000 clones, 90% to 95% occurring once. V was clipped by 7 bases and J by 5 bases, with 14 bases between them. CDR1 is MNHEY, CDR2 SVGAGI, per germline. This CDR3 contains 13 residues. The clonotype originates from a man between 45 and 60 years old in good health. The sample comprised blood. The rearrangement joins TRBV6-5 to TRBJ2-5; no firm D call. The CDR3 sequence is CASTESVGETQYF. CDR3 nucleotides: TGTGCCAGCACGGAGAGCGTCGGGGAGACCCAGTACTTC.